This TCR beta chain was obtained from a study of T cell clonality in common variable immunodeficiency. Study-wide findings and caveats: In common variable immunodeficiency, TCR beta chains reportedly carried fewer deletions and N-nucleotide insertions.

The CDR3 is 14 amino acids. CDR1 is DFQATT and CDR2 is SNEGSKA in the germline V gene (reference sequence). V lost 5 bases, J lost 0 bases, and 6 bases stayed unmatched. With respect to this clone: Its antigen is not known. From the germline J gene comes the end of the CDR3, since the read stops 3 residues before it.

Measured with immunoSEQ multiplex PCR; TCRdb has only the in-frame clones, and not every one. The listing records over 15,000 clones. The sample was peripheral blood mononuclear cells. This receptor was identified in a human donor with common variable immunodeficiency. The genes are TRBV20-1 and TRBJ2-7, with 8 positions matching TRBD1. The covered CDR3 bases are TGCAGTGCTGAAGGGACAGGAGACTCCTACGAG. This translates into CSAEGTGDSYE. The full-length CDR3 reads as CSAEGTGDSYEQYF.